The 28 T cell receptor beta chains in this list originate from one sample, sequenced in a study of post-analysis software for immune sequencing data. Broader study findings: With TRBV5-6, TRBV5-1 and TRBV20-1 included, about five TRBV segments were more frequent in patients than in controls.

These receptors are not linked to any known antigen. Included in the TCR beta cDNA libraries were unique molecular identifiers. TCRdb re-called the PCR reads through MiXCR, storing one row per CDR3 protein. The repertoire includes about 560,000 distinct CDR3 sequences, roughly 45% of them detected once, and around 1.7% sits in the top ten. What was sequenced was blood. The receptors originated from a girl aged 5-17 years with multiple sclerosis.

This clonotype occurred many times. The chain couples TRBV2 to TRBJ2-1; D remains ambiguous. The CDR3 loop spans 15 amino acids. From germline, CDR1 is SNHLY and CDR2 FYNNEI. Trimming stripped 4 bases from V and 4 bases from J, with 14 bases between. The CDR3 nucleotides are TGTGCCAGCAGTGTTGCGCCGGCCCCATACAATGAGCAGTTCTTC. This encodes CASSVAPAPYNEQFF. Variable domain in full (rest from reference TRBV2 and TRBJ2-1): EPEVTQTPSHQVTQMGQEVILRCVPISNHLYFYWYRQILGQKVEFLVSFYNNEISEKSEIFDDQFSVERPDGSNFTLKIRSTKLEDSAMYFCASSVAPAPYNEQFFGPGTRLTVL.

The V call is TRBV11-2, the J call TRBJ2-1, with 8 bases that match TRBD2. Unmatched junction bases numbered 13, after V lost 7 bases and J lost 14 bases. The CDR3 sequence is 13 residues long. Germline CDR1 is SGHAT and CDR2 is FQNNGV. CDR3 protein: CASTLGAGGDKFF. The CDR3, as DNA: TGTGCCAGCACCCTAGGGGCGGGGGGTGATAAGTTCTTC.

The table lists this clonotype with a few counts. J is TRBJ1-1 and V is TRBV29-1; 7 bases line up with TRBD1. The germline gives CDR1 SQVTM, CDR2 ANQGSEA. The CDR3 spans 15 residues. Unmatched junction bases numbered 10, after V lost 4 bases and J lost 2 bases. CDR3 loop: CSVVRGAQINTEAFF. Here the CDR3 DNA reads TGCAGCGTTGTCAGGGGGGCTCAAATCAACACTGAAGCTTTCTTT. Based on the CDR3 plus reference TRBV29-1 and TRBJ1-1, the full variable domain is SAVISQKPSRDICQRGTSLTIQCQVDSQVTMMFWYRQQPGQSLTLIATANQGSEATYESGFVIDKFPISRPNLTFSTLTVSNMSPEDSSIYLCSVVRGAQINTEAFFGQGTRLTVV.

This sequence joins TRBV20-1 and TRBJ2-7; 8 bases line up with TRBD2. V was pared by 5 bases and J by 7 bases, with 10 bases of the junction left unmatched. Germline V gene data show CDR1 as DFQATT and CDR2 as SNEGSKA (reference sequence). The CDR3 contains 13 residues. CDR3 protein: CSAQRTSSNEQYF. In DNA, the CDR3 is TGCAGTGCTCAGCGGACTAGCTCCAATGAGCAGTACTTC.

This rearrangement joins TRBV7-9 to TRBJ1-2, with a tentative D call TRBD1 (5 bases). The CDR3 is made up of 15 amino acids. V was clipped by 1 base and J by 4 bases, with 13 bases between them. Germline V CDR1 and CDR2: SEHNR, FQNEAQ (reference sequence). In DNA form, the CDR3 reads TGTGCCAGCAGCTTAGGGGGCAGGAACCTCTATGGCTACACCTTC. This codes for CASSLGGRNLYGYTF. Filled out from reference TRBV7-9 and TRBJ1-2, the complete variable domain reads DTGVSQNPRHKITKRGQNVTFRCDPISEHNRLYWYRQTLGQGPEFLTYFQNEAQLEKSRLLSDRFSAERPKGSFSTLEIQRTEQGDSAMYLCASSLGGRNLYGYTFGSGTRLTVV.

The chain has TRBV6-5 and TRBJ2-3, with TRBD2 matching over 7 bases. This CDR3 has 15 amino acids. The junction had 3 bases not matched to a gene; V was cut back by 1 base and J by 2 bases. Looked up from germline, CDR1 is MNHEY and CDR2 is SVGAGI. The CDR3 sequence is CASSYWGGSTDTQYF. The CDR3, as DNA: TGTGCCAGCAGTTACTGGGGGGGGTCCACAGATACGCAGTATTTT.

The rearrangement joins TRBV5-1 to TRBJ2-3; 7 bases are shared with TRBD2. The CDR3 contains 14 residues. Trimming at V came to 3 bases and at J to 2 bases, leaving 3 bases not matched to a gene. CDR1 and CDR2 from the germline V gene are SGHRS and YFSETQ. The CDR3 sequence is CASSSGTNTDTQYF. DNA for the CDR3: TGCGCCAGCAGCTCGGGGACTAACACAGATACGCAGTATTTT.

This clonotype was counted between two and nine times. V usage is TRBV20-1 and J usage is TRBJ1-2, with D possibly being TRBD1 (6 bases). The V end lost 0 bases, the J end lost 3 bases, and 11 bases lay between the germline ends. In germline, CDR1 is DFQATT, CDR2 SNEGSKA (reference sequence). CDR3 length: 14 residues. Here the CDR3 DNA reads TGCAGTGCTAGAGATGGGGGCGCGGACTATGGCTACACCTTC. This codes for CSARDGGADYGYTF.

This chain links TRBV20-1 with TRBJ2-3; D is possibly TRBD1 or TRBD2 (5 bases each). CDR1 is DFQATT, CDR2 SNEGSKA, per germline (reference sequence). CDR3 length: 16 residues. Trimming shortened V by 5 bases and J by 0 bases, and 18 bases separated the two germline ends. The CDR3 DNA reads TGCAGTGCTGCCCCGAGGGGACGACCTAGCACAGATACGCAGTATTTT. Translated, it gives CSAAPRGRPSTDTQYF.

This clonotype has more than one count but fewer than ten. The chain couples TRBV20-1 to TRBJ2-7, with unresolved D. Germline assignment: CDR1 DFQATT and CDR2 SNEGSKA (reference sequence). V was cut by 3 bases and J by 0 bases, with 9 bases left in between. The CDR3 has 13 residues. Written as DNA, the CDR3 is TGCAGTGCTAGCGGCCCGAGCTCCTACGAGCAGTACTTC. Translation: CSASGPSSYEQYF.

This clonotype occurred a few times. The chain is built from TRBV5-1 and TRBJ2-7; the match to TRBD1 covers 10 bases. Losses at the gene ends were 2 bases for V and 5 bases for J; bases not matched to a gene: 7. Germline lookup yields CDR1 SGHRS and CDR2 YFSETQ. The CDR3 loop spans 15 amino acids. The CDR3 DNA reads as TGCGCCAGCAGCTTCCGGGACAGGGGTGGGCACGAGCAGTACTTC. Translated: CASSFRDRGGHEQYF.

The CDR3 spells CASSPGGLYNEQFF. The CDR3 nucleotides are TGTGCCAGCAGCCCCGGGGGGCTATACAATGAGCAGTTCTTC. The V and J genes are TRBV7-2 and TRBJ2-1; TRBD2 is a possible D gene (7 bases). V was pared by 5 bases and J by 4 bases, with 12 bases between. CDR3 length equals 14 residues. In germline, CDR1 is SGHTA, CDR2 FQGNSA.

This clonotype was observed a few times. The rearrangement joins TRBV6-1 to TRBJ2-1; 16 bases match TRBD2. With 3 bases clipped from V and 9 bases from J, the junction kept 8 bases outside the gene matches. The germline V gene encodes CDR1 MNHNS and CDR2 SASEGT. The length of the CDR3 is 17 residues. The CDR3, as DNA: TGTGCCAGCAGTGAGCCGGGACTAGCGGGAGGGATGGGTGAGCAGTTCTTC. Amino acids: CASSEPGLAGGMGEQFF.

The rearrangement links TRBV5-1 to TRBJ2-3; 7 nucleotides match TRBD1. Germline V CDR1 and CDR2: SGHRS, YFSETQ. V lost 1 base, J lost 1 base, and 6 bases stayed unmatched. The CDR3 is 16 residues long. In nucleotides, the CDR3 is TGCGCCAGCAGCTTGAATACAGGGGCAGGCACAGATACGCAGTATTTT. Protein sequence: CASSLNTGAGTDTQYF.

As regards this clonotype: The junction does not match germline at one end; this may be a read error. The rearrangement links TRBV5-5 to TRBJ2-7, with D uncertain. CDR1 and CDR2 from the germline V gene are SGHKS and YYEKEE (reference sequence). CDR3 length: 12 amino acids. CDR3 nucleotide sequence: TGTGCCAACAGCTCCGCTTCCTACGAGCAGTACTTC. This translates into CANSSASYEQYF.

This clonotype was detected many times. V and J are TRBV12-3 or TRBV12-4 and TRBJ2-7; D is undetermined. CDR3 length: 11 residues. The V and J ends lost 10 bases and 2 bases respectively, with 9 bases between them. Written as DNA, the CDR3 is TGTGCCACCAGAGGCCCCTACGAGCAGTACTTC. Translated, it gives CATRGPYEQYF.

The chain employs TRBV11-2 and TRBJ2-7; tentatively, D is TRBD1 (5 bases). The DNA matches TRBJ2-5 better at its end, which makes the J call doubtful. This CDR3 is built from 16 residues. The V gene's germline CDR1 is SGHAT and CDR2 FQNNGV. The CDR3 DNA follows: TGTGCCAGCAGCTTAGATTTGTATCCAGGGTCGGAGACCCAGTACTTC. Protein product: CASSLDLYPGSETQYF.

With respect to this clonotype: A much larger clone is a single base away; this may be a read error. V usage is TRBV3-1 and J usage is TRBJ2-7; D unresolved. Germline assignment: CDR1 LGHDT and CDR2 YNNKEL (reference sequence). CDR3 length: 11 residues. Trimming took 3 bases from V and 5 from J, leaving 5 bases between them. The CDR3 nucleotides are TGTGCCAGCAGCCAGACCCACGAGCAGTACTTC. Translation: CASSQTHEQYF.

The chain uses TRBV7-2 and TRBJ2-1; 8 positions agree with TRBD2. Trimming at V came to 4 bases and at J to 6 bases, leaving 20 bases not matched to a gene. Germline V CDR1 and CDR2: SGHTA, FQGNSA. This CDR3 spans 19 amino acids. As DNA, the CDR3 is TGTGCCAGCAGCTCCCCGGTTCGGGGGGGGTCTCCCCTGGGCAATGAGCAGTTCTTC. This codes for CASSSPVRGGSPLGNEQFF.

The V and J genes are TRBV6-1 and TRBJ2-3; TRBD2 aligns across 8 bases. After removal of 8 bases from V and 4 bases from J, the junction contained 2 bases not matched to a gene. There are 12 residues in the CDR3. The germline gives CDR1 MNHNS, CDR2 SASEGT. For the CDR3, the DNA is TGTGCCAGCGGGACTAGGGCAGATACGCAGTATTTT. Translated: CASGTRADTQYF.

A few counts support this clonotype. The V and J genes are TRBV5-1 and TRBJ1-1; 7 bases match TRBD1. V lost 4 bases and J lost 5; bases outside the gene matches: 17. CDR1 and CDR2 from the germline V gene are SGHRS and YFSETQ. This CDR3 comprises 17 residues. The CDR3 sequence: CASSLGDSIHQETEAFF. CDR3 bases: TGCGCCAGCAGCCTCGGGGACAGCATACATCAGGAGACTGAAGCTTTCTTT.

The chain recombines TRBV10-3 with TRBJ1-5; TRBD1 matches at 9 bases. V shed 4 bases and J 7 bases; nucleotides not matched to a gene: 5. The V gene's germline CDR1 is ENHRY and CDR2 SYGVKD. The CDR3 has 14 residues. CDR3 protein: CAISGAGTGQPQHF. Written as DNA, the CDR3 is TGTGCCATCAGTGGGGCGGGGACAGGGCAGCCCCAGCATTTT.

This clonotype has only a few counts. In DNA, the CDR3 is TGCAGCGTTGTCCAACGGGTTGGAACTGAAGCTTTCTTT. Residues: CSVVQRVGTEAFF. J is TRBJ1-1 and V is TRBV29-1; D is undetermined. The germline CDR1 and CDR2 sequences are SQVTM and ANQGSEA. V shed 4 bases and J shed 5 bases, with 14 bases lying between them. The length of the CDR3 is 13 residues.

This clonotype occurred a few times. The J gene is TRBJ2-3, the V gene TRBV7-2, with D perhaps TRBD2 (6 bases). The CDR3 spans 14 residues. The V gene's germline CDR1 is SGHTA and CDR2 FQGNSA. The ends were cut back, 5 bases at V and 2 bases at J, with 11 bases in the middle. As DNA, the CDR3 is TGTGCCAGCAGCCGCGGGGTCGCCACAGATACGCAGTATTTT. Translating gives CASSRGVATDTQYF. Full variable domain (rest looked up from reference TRBV7-2 and TRBJ2-3): GAGVSQSPSNKVTEKGKDVELRCDPISGHTALYWYRQSLGQGLEFLIYFQGNSAPDKSGLPSDRFSAERTGGSVSTLTIQRTQQEDSAVYLCASSRGVATDTQYFGPGTRLTVL.

The chain is built from TRBV28 and TRBJ2-7; D may be TRBD1 (5 bases). The CDR3 is 15 amino acids. The V gene's germline CDR1 is MDHEN and CDR2 SYDVKM. V was pared by 5 bases and J by 2 bases, with 16 bases between. This CDR3 reads CASSLDRTLPYEQYF. The CDR3 DNA is TGTGCCAGCAGTCTCGACAGAACCCTACCCTACGAGCAGTACTTC.

The J gene is TRBJ1-2, the V gene TRBV5-6; perhaps TRBD1 as D (5 bases). The CDR3 runs to 14 residues. Deletions cut 4 bases from V and 4 bases from J, with 14 bases between. Germline CDR1 is SGHDT and CDR2 is YYEEEE. This CDR3 is CASSQELTVYGYTF. The DNA of the CDR3 is TGTGCCAGCAGCCAAGAGCTGACAGTCTATGGCTACACCTTC.

The sample holds a few counts of this clonotype. The genes are TRBV6-5 and TRBJ1-5; D may be TRBD1 (6 bases). This CDR3 is 14 amino acids long. V was cut by 5 bases and J by 3 bases, with 11 bases left in between. The V gene's germline CDR1 is MNHEY and CDR2 SVGAGI. CDR3 residues: CASSPQGNNQPQHF. The DNA for the CDR3 is TGTGCCAGCAGTCCTCAGGGGAACAATCAGCCCCAGCATTTT.

The genes are TRBV3-1 and TRBJ2-7; no firm D call. V gave up 1 base and J gave up 3 bases, with 22 bases separating them. CDR1 is LGHDT and CDR2 is YNNKEL in the germline V gene (reference sequence). The CDR3 consists of 18 residues. CDR3 loop: CASSQVRGSSAYVYEQYF. The CDR3 coding sequence is TGTGCCAGCAGCCAAGTCCGAGGAAGTTCGGCCTACGTCTACGAGCAGTACTTC.